This TCR beta chain was sequenced during a study of cytomegalovirus exposure and HLA in healthy donors. The wider study: A previous analysis identified 95 million to 130 million unique TCR beta sequences derived from some 200 million T cells. Study-level results: A cluster of highly shared sequence variants was likely a sequencing artifact.

V lost 3 bases and J lost 1, with 7 bases in between. The CDR3 totals 14 residues. From germline, CDR1 is LNHDA and CDR2 SQIVND (reference sequence). With regard to this clone: The antigen remains unidentified.

PCR employed 60 Vbeta and 13 Jbeta primers. Clones were read by immunoSEQ multiplex PCR, and TCRdb kept only the in-frame ones, dropping some. The sample contains approximately 110,000 clones, roughly 67% of which appear only once. The receptor comes from a middle-aged man in good health and CMV-seronegative. The rearrangement uses TRBV19 and TRBJ1-5; perhaps TRBD1 as D (5 bases). Sample: PBMCs. CDR3 sequence (DNA): TGTGCCAGTAGTATTTCAGGGAGCAATCAGCCCCAGCATTTT. As protein: CASSISGSNQPQHF.